This T cell receptor (beta chain) is from a study of shared clonotypes between healthy human individuals. For the study at large: Every donor yielded three CD4 naive, three CD4 memory, two CD8 naive and one CD8 memory plate. Study-wide results and limits: Large sequencing depth failed to make sorted-subset sequencing complete, rarefaction showed.

This clone showed up just once. The target antigen is unknown. Other DNA sequences in this sample translate to the same CDR3. Sequenced by immunoSEQ multiplex PCR; TCRdb stores in-frame clones only, minus some. The sample contains about 2.4 million clones, approximately 93% of which appear only once. Germline V gene sequence: CDR1 LNHDA, CDR2 SQIVND (reference sequence). V lost 1 base, J lost 0 bases, and 6 bases lay in between. The CDR3 extends over 15 amino acids. The chain carries TRBV19 and TRBJ2-2; no firm D call. The TCR sequence derives from a man aged 18-30 years in good health. Some clones in this sample may be carry-over from other donors' samples. The material sequenced was naive CD4+ T cells from PBMCs. Regarding subset: CD45RA+ positively selected. Here the CDR3 DNA reads TGTGCCAGTAGTATAGGCACCGCGAACACCGGGGAGCTGTTTTTT. Translated, it gives CASSIGTANTGELFF.